Each of the 21 T cell receptor beta chains below was sequenced from the same sample in a study of T cells after yellow fever vaccination. MiXCR was run by TCRdb on the 5' RACE reads, yielding one entry per CDR3 protein. The table shows tens of thousands of distinct CDR3 sequences, with about 7.4% occurring only once. The starting material was CD8+ T cells sorted from PBMCs, obtained less than 16 days after the first yellow fever vaccination. The receptors originated from a man aged 18 to 30 who received the YFV17D yellow fever vaccine.

This chain links TRBV18 with TRBJ2-1, with 12 bases matching TRBD1. V lost 3 bases, J lost 10 bases, and 4 bases stayed unmatched. Germline V gene data show CDR1 as KGHSH and CDR2 as LQKENI. This CDR3 has 14 residues. CDR3 sequence (DNA): TGTGCCAGCTCACCTTCCGGGACAGGGGGCGAGCAGTTCTTC. This encodes CASSPSGTGGEQFF.

The V and J genes are TRBV7-9 and TRBJ2-7; D is unclear. Germline assignment: CDR1 SEHNR and CDR2 FQNEAQ (reference sequence). The CDR3 loop spans 12 amino acids. The V end was cut by 1 base, the J end by 3 bases, with 4 bases between. CDR3 amino acids: CASSLVFYEQYF. For the CDR3, the DNA is TGTGCCAGCAGCTTAGTCTTCTACGAGCAGTACTTC.

On this clonotype: This may come from a read error, since a much larger clone is one base off. This sequence joins TRBV21-1 and TRBJ1-5. TRBV21-1 is reported as a pseudogene. This CDR3 is 13 amino acids long. The CDR3 reads CAMVPRLNQPQHF. The CDR3 DNA reads TGTGCCATGGTACCTCGGCTTAATCAGCCCCAGCATTTT.

This clonotype was seen at least ten times. This sequence joins TRBV9 and TRBJ2-1; TRBD2 might be the D (5 bases). This CDR3 comprises 15 residues. Germline V gene sequence: CDR1 SGDLS, CDR2 YYNGEE. V was pared by 4 bases and J by 4 bases, with 15 bases between. In DNA form, the CDR3 reads TGTGCCAGCAGCCCTGGGGAGCGACTATACAATGAGCAGTTCTTC. Protein: CASSPGERLYNEQFF.

This clonotype was counted ten times or more. The chain links TRBV18 to TRBJ1-1; the D gene is possibly TRBD1 (6 bases). The germline V gene has CDR1 KGHSH and CDR2 LQKENI. V shed 7 bases and J shed 1 base, with 16 bases lying between them. The CDR3 is made up of 15 amino acids. The chain's CDR3 is CASYPTDRRNTEAFF. The CDR3, as DNA: TGTGCCAGCTACCCCACGGACAGACGGAACACTGAAGCTTTCTTT.

This clonotype was detected many times. The chain recombines TRBV11-3 with TRBJ2-1; TRBD1 matches 9 bases. The junction had 7 bases not matched to a gene; V was cut back by 4 bases and J by 6 bases. Per germline, CDR1 SGHNT and CDR2 YENEEA. The CDR3 runs 15 residues. Here the CDR3 reads CASSSPGTGTNEQFF. The CDR3 nucleotides read TGTGCCAGCAGCTCACCCGGGACAGGGACCAATGAGCAGTTCTTC.

This chain connects TRBV7-2 to TRBJ2-3; 11 bases align to TRBD1. The CDR3 runs 16 residues. Germline assignment: CDR1 SGHTA and CDR2 FQGNSA. The V gene end was trimmed by 3 bases and the J gene end by 4 bases; junction bases not matched to a gene: 6. The CDR3 loop reads CASSLGQGGRSDTQYF. CDR3 sequence (DNA): TGTGCCAGCAGCTTGGGACAGGGGGGTCGATCAGATACGCAGTATTTT. Supplemented by reference TRBV7-2 and TRBJ2-3, the full variable domain reads GAGVSQSPSNKVTEKGKDVELRCDPISGHTALYWYRQSLGQGLEFLIYFQGNSAPDKSGLPSDRFSAERTGGSVSTLTIQRTQQEDSAVYLCASSLGQGGRSDTQYFGPGTRLTVL.

This clonotype was found many times. The chain is built from TRBV11-2 and TRBJ2-5, with D perhaps matching TRBD1 or TRBD2 (5 bases each). The CDR3 runs to 15 residues. CDR1 and CDR2 from the germline V gene are SGHAT and FQNNGV. Between the trimmed V and J ends, which lost 4 bases and 7 bases, there was a span of 19 bases. The CDR3 bases are TGTGCCAGCAGCTATTATGCGCTGACTGGGGGGACCCAGTACTTC. Amino acids: CASSYYALTGGTQYF.

About this clonotype: Given a much more abundant clone one base away, this may be a read error. This chain joins TRBV10-1 and TRBJ1-2; perhaps TRBD1 as D (6 bases). V was shortened by 5 bases and J by 1 base, with 8 bases between the two germline ends. Per the germline V gene, CDR1 is WNHNN and CDR2 is SYGVQD (reference sequence). There are 13 residues in the CDR3. CDR3 DNA sequence: TGCGCCAGCAGTAGGACAGATAACTATGGCTACACCTTC. Translating it yields CASSRTDNYGYTF.

This clonotype came up many times. This chain connects TRBV6-2 or TRBV6-3 to TRBJ2-7; a weak D match, TRBD1 (5 bases). This CDR3 has 14 amino acids. The V gene lost 3 bases and the J gene lost 3 bases, with 12 bases spanning the gap. Germline V CDR1 and CDR2: MNHEY, SVGEGT. CDR3 loop: CASSYPGNLYEQYV. The DNA of the CDR3 is TGTGCCAGCAGTTATCCAGGGAACCTCTACGAGCAGTACGTC.

This clonotype has ten or more counts. The V and J genes are TRBV7-2 and TRBJ2-5; the D is unclear. The V and J ends lost 1 base and 5 bases respectively, with 14 bases between them. CDR3 size: 15 residues. Germline V gene sequence: CDR1 SGHTA, CDR2 FQGNSA. The CDR3 region is CASSLDGLTGETQYF. The CDR3, as DNA: TGTGCCAGCAGCTTAGACGGGCTGACTGGGGAGACCCAGTACTTC.

This clonotype was counted ten times or more. The rearrangement uses TRBV7-3 and TRBJ2-5, with D possibly being TRBD1 (5 bases). The V end lost 3 bases, the J end lost 5 bases, and 22 bases lay between the germline ends. The CDR3 has 17 amino acids. Germline V lookup: CDR1 SGHTA, CDR2 FQGTGA. The CDR3 sequence is CASSFGTGRAREETQYF. CDR3 nucleotide sequence: TGTGCCAGCAGCTTTGGTACAGGCAGGGCGAGAGAGGAGACCCAGTACTTC.

This clonotype has a count of ten or more. This rearrangement joins TRBV20-1 to TRBJ2-1; TRBD2 aligns across 11 bases. Germline V lookup: CDR1 DFQATT, CDR2 SNEGSKA (reference sequence). There are 15 residues in the CDR3. V shed 0 bases and J 8 bases; nucleotides not matched to a gene: 6. The chain's CDR3 is CSARDPSGGFDEQFF. CDR3 DNA sequence: TGCAGTGCTAGAGATCCTAGCGGGGGGTTCGATGAGCAGTTCTTC.

The chain recombines TRBV6-5 with TRBJ2-3; D gene ambiguous. The length of the CDR3 is 14 residues. V lost 1 base to trimming and J lost 0 bases, with 5 bases between them. Germline V gives CDR1 MNHEY, CDR2 SVGAGI. The CDR3 sequence is CASSYLVSTDTQYF. CDR3 sequence (DNA): TGTGCCAGCAGTTACTTGGTGAGCACAGATACGCAGTATTTT.

This clonotype was counted at least ten times. The rearrangement joins TRBV18 to TRBJ1-2, with TRBD1 identical over 7 bases. The CDR3 length is 14 residues. Germline V CDR1 and CDR2: KGHSH, LQKENI. V lost 3 bases and J lost 6; bases outside the gene matches: 7. This chain's CDR3 is CASSPGSGGHGYTF. The CDR3 DNA reads as TGTGCCAGCTCACCGGGCTCAGGGGGGCATGGCTACACCTTC.

The table lists this clonotype with many counts. The chain combines TRBV5-1 with TRBJ2-1; the D gene is possibly TRBD1 (5 bases). V was cut by 1 base and J by 5 bases, with 10 bases left in between. The CDR3 contains 14 residues. Germline lookup yields CDR1 SGHRS and CDR2 YFSETQ. The CDR3 spells CASSLLRGDNEQFF. CDR3 sequence (DNA): TGCGCCAGCAGCTTGCTTAGGGGTGACAATGAGCAGTTCTTC.

Details on this clonotype: This could be a read error, since a much larger clone is one nucleotide away. The chain links TRBV20-1 to TRBJ2-3; the D gene could be TRBD1 or TRBD2 (7 bases each). Germline-derived CDR1 and CDR2 are DFQATT and SNEGSKA (reference sequence). The CDR3 sequence is 15 residues long. Trimming cost V 6 bases and J 1 base, with 17 bases left between them. The CDR3 loop is CSALTQGGRTDTQYF. CDR3 coding DNA: TGCAGTGCCTTAACCCAGGGGGGGCGCACAGATACGCAGTATTTT.

This clonotype appeared many times. This chain joins TRBV4-3 and TRBJ1-1, with D perhaps TRBD1 (5 bases). Germline CDR1 LGHNA, CDR2 YSLEER. The ends were cut back, 1 base at V and 0 bases at J, with 12 bases in the middle. CDR3 length equals 16 residues. The CDR3 coding sequence is TGCGCCAGCAGCCAAGGGGCCGGGGCACTGAACACTGAAGCTTTCTTT. Translated: CASSQGAGALNTEAFF.

V gene TRBV4-3 combines with J gene TRBJ1-1; tentative D call: TRBD1 (5 bases). This CDR3 has 16 amino acids. Germline V gene lookup returns CDR1 LGHNA and CDR2 YSLEER. With 5 bases removed from V and 6 bases from J, the gap between germline ends came to 22 bases. The CDR3 DNA reads as TGCGCCAGCAGCGGATCGTACGGTACGGGGCGGGCTGAAGCTTTCTTT. Amino acids: CASSGSYGTGRAEAFF.

This clonotype appeared many times. The rearrangement uses TRBV7-3 and TRBJ1-2; tentatively, D is TRBD1 (5 bases). The CDR3 consists of 13 residues. From germline, CDR1 is SGHTA and CDR2 FQGTGA. V was clipped by 3 bases and J by 7 bases, with 12 bases between them. As DNA, the CDR3 is TGTGCCAGCAGCTTTACAGGAGGCGGTGGCTACACCTTC. Translation gives CASSFTGGGGYTF.

V usage is TRBV5-1 and J usage is TRBJ2-3; TRBD2 matches at 11 bases. The CDR3 has 14 amino acids. Germline V lookup: CDR1 SGHRS, CDR2 YFSETQ. The junction had 6 bases not matched to a gene; V was cut back by 8 bases and J by 4 bases. CDR3 sequence: CARLLAGAPDTQYF. The DNA for the CDR3 is TGCGCCAGGCTACTAGCGGGGGCCCCAGATACGCAGTATTTT. The variable domain in full, completed from reference TRBV5-1 and TRBJ2-3, reads KAGVTQTPRYLIKTRGQQVTLSCSPISGHRSVSWYQQTPGQGLQFLFEYFSETQRNKGNFPGRFSGRQFSNSRSEMNVSTLELGDSALYLCARLLAGAPDTQYFGPGTRLTVL.